Shown below are 11 T cell receptor beta chains from a single sample sequenced in a study of OX40 agonist ivuxolimab in advanced cancers. Some clones are missing from TCRdb's copy, which holds only in-frame ones; the method was immunoSEQ multiplex PCR. The sample has 35,000 or so clones; approximately 80% are singletons. The specimen was CD4+ or CD8+ T cells sorted from blood, collected in a trial of the OX40 agonist ivuxolimab. These receptors were taken from an adult with an advanced solid tumor such as melanoma, head and neck, liver or kidney cancer.

The chain has TRBV6-5 and TRBJ1-4; tentative D call: TRBD1 (5 bases). Germline V lookup: CDR1 MNHEY, CDR2 SVGAGI. The V and J ends lost 4 bases and 7 bases respectively, with 16 bases between them. CDR3 length: 15 amino acids. As DNA, the CDR3 is TGTGCCAGCAGTTTTTCAGGGAGAAGGGGTGAAAAACTGTTTTTT. Translation: CASSFSGRRGEKLFF.

The chain couples TRBV7-9 to TRBJ1-5; D not resolved. CDR3 size: 13 residues. In germline, CDR1 is SEHNR, CDR2 FQNEAQ (reference sequence). Deletions cut 5 bases from V and 7 bases from J, with 12 bases between. CDR3 sequence (DNA): TGTGCCAGCAGCCACGGGCTGGGGCAGCCCCAGCATTTT. It encodes CASSHGLGQPQHF.

DNA of the CDR3: TGTGCCAGCAGCTTGCCCCAGACAGGGGAGAATGAGCAGTTCTTC. This translates into CASSLPQTGENEQFF. This rearrangement joins TRBV5-4 to TRBJ2-1; 8 nucleotides align to TRBD1. The V and J ends lost 1 base and 7 bases, in that order; junction bases with no gene match: 7. CDR1 SGHNT and CDR2 YYREEE come from the germline V gene (reference sequence). The CDR3 totals 15 residues.

V is TRBV9 and J is TRBJ2-2, with D possibly being TRBD1 (5 bases). Trimming left V 0 bases short and J 3 bases short, with 12 bases between. Germline CDR1 is SGDLS and CDR2 is YYNGEE. CDR3 size: 16 residues. This CDR3 is CASSVVGQGYTGELFF. DNA for the CDR3: TGTGCCAGCAGCGTAGTAGGGCAGGGATACACCGGGGAGCTGTTTTTT.

The chain carries TRBV7-9 and TRBJ2-3; maybe TRBD1 (5 bases). The CDR3 spans 12 residues. Per the germline V gene, CDR1 is SEHNR and CDR2 is FQNEAQ (reference sequence). Deletions cut 8 bases from V and 6 bases from J, with 12 bases between. Here the CDR3 DNA reads TGTGCCAGCTCTCCAGGGTACGATACGCAGTATTTT. Amino acid sequence: CASSPGYDTQYF.

The chain is built from TRBV5-5 and TRBJ1-1; no firm D call. The CDR3 totals 12 residues. Between the trimmed V and J ends, which lost 4 bases and 8 bases, there was a span of 12 bases. Germline CDR1 reads SGHKS; CDR2 reads YYEKEE (reference sequence). The CDR3 region has the DNA TGTGCCAGCAGCCCGAGGACGGCCGAAGCTTTCTTT. This gives the protein CASSPRTAEAFF. The full variable domain, with the rest looked up from reference TRBV5-5 and TRBJ1-1, is DAGVTQSPTHLIKTRGQQVTLRCSPISGHKSVSWYQQVLGQGPQFIFQYYEKEERGRGNFPDRFSARQFPNYSSELNVNALLLGDSALYLCASSPRTAEAFFGQGTRLTVV.

The J gene is TRBJ2-7, the V gene TRBV2; the match to TRBD1 covers 8 bases. The CDR3 totals 16 residues. Germline V gene data show CDR1 as SNHLY and CDR2 as FYNNEI. Trimming removed 1 base from V and 4 bases from J; junction bases left unmatched: 9. The CDR3 here is CASSEGPGQGEYEQYF. The CDR3 DNA follows: TGTGCCAGCAGTGAAGGTCCAGGACAGGGAGAATACGAGCAGTACTTC.

To note about this clone: This sample includes further DNA sequences coding for the same CDR3. The chain is built from TRBV28 and TRBJ2-7; weak D call: TRBD2 (6 bases). The CDR3 runs to 16 residues. V lost 6 bases to trimming and J lost 4 bases, with 22 bases between them. Germline V gene lookup returns CDR1 MDHEN and CDR2 SYDVKM. This chain's CDR3 is CASRDSWRADSYEQYF. The CDR3 nucleotides read TGTGCCAGCAGGGACTCGTGGAGGGCAGACTCTTACGAGCAGTACTTC. The complete variable domain, with remaining parts taken from reference TRBV28 and TRBJ2-7, reads DVKVTQSSRYLVKRTGEKVFLECVQDMDHENMFWYRQDPGLGLRLIYFSYDVKMKEKGDIPEGYSVSREKKERFSLILESASTNQTSMYLCASRDSWRADSYEQYFGPGTRLTVT.

The chain joins TRBV7-8 to TRBJ2-5, with 11 positions matching TRBD2. The CDR3 runs to 15 residues. The germline V gene has CDR1 SGHVS and CDR2 FQNEAQ. Losses at the gene ends were 4 bases for V and 5 bases for J; bases not matched to a gene: 6. CDR3 coding DNA: TGTGCCAGCAGCTCCCCACTAGCGGGAGATGAGACCCAGTACTTC. It encodes CASSSPLAGDETQYF. Full variable domain (remainder filled in from reference TRBV7-8 and TRBJ2-5): GAGVSQSPRYKVAKRGQDVALRCDPISGHVSLFWYQQALGQGPEFLTYFQNEAQLDKSGLPSDRFFAERPEGSVSTLKIQRTQQEDSAVYLCASSSPLAGDETQYFGPGTRLLVL.

The genes are TRBV7-2 and TRBJ2-5; no clear D. CDR3 length: 12 residues. CDR1 is SGHTA, CDR2 FQGNSA, per germline. V was pared by 4 bases and J by 0 bases, with 3 bases between. The CDR3 nucleotides are TGTGCCAGCAGCTCCGACCAAGAGACCCAGTACTTC. It translates to CASSSDQETQYF.

By share, this clone counts as medium-sized. The rearrangement links TRBV2 to TRBJ2-4, with D perhaps matching TRBD2 (5 bases). In germline, CDR1 is SNHLY, CDR2 FYNNEI. The CDR3 extends over 12 amino acids. V was shortened by 8 bases and J by 3 bases, with 8 bases between the two germline ends. The CDR3, as DNA: TGTGCCAGCTCACGGGACAAAAACATTCAGTACTTC. This codes for CASSRDKNIQYF.